The T cell receptor (beta chain) under discussion was sequenced for a study of T cell repertoires in cytomegalovirus infection. Across the whole study: CMV infection plus the matching HLA type was flagged by public TCR beta signatures. General study points: HLA-C-restricted, CMV-specific TCR beta clonotypes were dominant ex vivo. Totalled public TCR beta family frequency picked out people who carried CMV plus the relevant HLA.

To note about this clonotype: Its antigen is unidentified.

TCRdb re-derived calls from the reads in MiXCR, one entry per CDR3 protein. The table has almost 300,000 distinct CDR3 sequences, approximately 10% seen once. Germline CDR1 reads LGHDT; CDR2 reads YNNKEL (reference sequence). Trimming took 6 bases from V and 1 from J; bases not matched to a gene: 14. The CDR3 runs to 19 residues. Sample: PBMCs. V usage is TRBV3-1 and J usage is TRBJ2-1, with 11 bases matching TRBD1. The sequence derives from a human donor in good health (CMV status not recorded). Some clones in this sample may be carry-over from other donors' samples. This chain's CDR3 is CASSPPRDRGLFSYNEQFF. CDR3 nucleotides: TGTGCCAGCAGTCCTCCCCGGGACAGGGGGTTGTTTTCCTACAATGAGCAGTTCTTC.